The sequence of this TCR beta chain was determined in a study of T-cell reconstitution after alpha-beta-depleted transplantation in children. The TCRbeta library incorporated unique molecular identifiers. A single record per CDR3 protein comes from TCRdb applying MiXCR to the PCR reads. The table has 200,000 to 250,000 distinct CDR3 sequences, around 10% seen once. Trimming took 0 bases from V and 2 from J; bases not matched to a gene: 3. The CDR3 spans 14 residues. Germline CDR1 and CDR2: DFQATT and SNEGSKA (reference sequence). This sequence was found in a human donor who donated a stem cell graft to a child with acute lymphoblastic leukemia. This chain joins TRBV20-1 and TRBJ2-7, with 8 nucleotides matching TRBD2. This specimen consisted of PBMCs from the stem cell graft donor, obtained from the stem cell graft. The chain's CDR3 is CSARDPGGAYEQYF. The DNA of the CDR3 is TGCAGTGCTAGAGATCCCGGGGGGGCCTACGAGCAGTACTTC.